The 10 T cell receptor beta chains below come from one sample, sequenced in a study of T cell changes during pregnancy in multiple sclerosis. The table came from immunoSEQ multiplex PCR; TCRdb's copy has only in-frame clones and leaves some out. The profile shows 75,000 to 95,000 clones, 80% to 95% of them singletons. The source was peripheral blood, collected before pregnancy. These receptors were collected from a female donor with multiple sclerosis, enrolled in a pregnancy study.

The chain recombines TRBV6-5 with TRBJ2-5, with 7 bases fitting TRBD1. Germline V gene data show CDR1 as MNHEY and CDR2 as SVGAGI. V was clipped by 6 bases and J by 5 bases; unmatched bases: 9. The CDR3 runs to 14 residues. CDR3 DNA: TGTGCCAGCAGCCGACGAGGGGGCGCGGAGACCCAGTACTTC. This sequence encodes CASSRRGGAETQYF.

This sequence joins TRBV6-6 and TRBJ1-2, with a tentative D call TRBD1 (6 bases). The CDR3 runs to 14 residues. With 7 bases removed from V and 10 bases from J, the gap between germline ends came to 22 bases. Germline CDR1 MNHNY, CDR2 SVGAGI (reference sequence). The CDR3 here is CASTATRTETSYTF. As DNA, the CDR3 is TGTGCCAGCACCGCAACCAGGACAGAGACGTCCTACACCTTC.

This clone was detected only once. The V and J genes are TRBV7-7 and TRBJ2-7; 8 nucleotides match TRBD1. Germline CDR1 is SSHAT and CDR2 is FNYEAQ (reference sequence). The CDR3 is made up of 15 amino acids. V was pared by 5 bases and J by 3 bases, with 9 bases of the junction left unmatched. The CDR3 loop reads CASSLRQGIIYEQYF. The CDR3 DNA follows: TGTGCCAGCAGCCTACGACAGGGGATCATCTACGAGCAGTACTTC. Drawing the rest from reference TRBV7-7 and TRBJ2-7, the complete variable domain is GAGVSQSPRYKVTKRGQDVTLRCDPISSHATLYWYQQALGQGPEFLTYFNYEAQPDKSGLPSDRFSAERPEGSISTLTIQRTEQRDSAMYRCASSLRQGIIYEQYFGPGTRLTVT.

CDR3 in amino acids: CASSRSGSGADTQYF. DNA for the CDR3: TGTGCCAGCAGCCGGAGCGGGAGTGGTGCAGATACGCAGTATTTT. The chain recombines TRBV7-9 with TRBJ2-3; 8 bases are a match to TRBD2. From germline, CDR1 is SEHNR and CDR2 FQNEAQ (reference sequence). The CDR3 length is 15 residues. After removal of 5 bases from V and 4 bases from J, the junction contained 8 bases not matched to a gene.

This sequence joins TRBV6-5 and TRBJ2-1; TRBD2 matches 10 bases. With V trimmed by 4 bases and J by 3 bases, 3 bases remained unmatched. The CDR3 is 15 amino acids. The germline V gene has CDR1 MNHEY and CDR2 SVGAGI. CDR3 nucleotides: TGTGCCAGCAGTTTTCTAGCGGGGGACTACAATGAGCAGTTCTTC. Its protein product is CASSFLAGDYNEQFF.

This clone was recorded only once. The genes are TRBV10-3 and TRBJ2-2; TRBD2 agrees at 8 bases. The length of the CDR3 is 15 residues. V shed 8 bases and J 5 bases; nucleotides not matched to a gene: 10. Germline CDR1 is ENHRY and CDR2 is SYGVKD. The CDR3 is CAIGAAGVGTGELFF. In DNA, the CDR3 is TGTGCCATCGGCGCAGCGGGAGTGGGGACCGGGGAGCTGTTTTTT.

V and J are TRBV4-2 and TRBJ2-2; 12 positions match TRBD2. The CDR3 is 16 amino acids. After removal of 7 bases from V and 6 bases from J, the junction contained 9 bases not matched to a gene. Germline CDR1 reads LGHNA; CDR2 reads YNFKEQ. This CDR3 reads CASTKGSSGGAGELFF. The CDR3 nucleotides read TGTGCCAGCACCAAAGGGTCTAGCGGGGGGGCCGGGGAGCTGTTTTTT.

The chain carries TRBV7-2 and TRBJ2-1, with 8 bases identical to TRBD1. After removal of 5 bases from V and 0 bases from J, the junction contained 3 bases not matched to a gene. From germline, CDR1 is SGHTA and CDR2 FQGNSA. This CDR3 contains 15 residues. The CDR3 sequence is CASSRTGSSYNEQFF. The CDR3 DNA sequence: TGTGCCAGCAGCCGGACAGGGAGCTCCTACAATGAGCAGTTCTTC.

The chain couples TRBV9 to TRBJ1-2; D perhaps matches TRBD1 (6 bases). CDR1 SGDLS and CDR2 YYNGEE come from the germline V gene. The CDR3 spans 15 residues. Deletions cut 0 bases from V and 4 bases from J, with 13 bases between. The CDR3 DNA sequence: TGTGCCAGCAGCGTAGAACAGGGTCCTATCTATGGCTACACCTTC. Translation gives CASSVEQGPIYGYTF.

The CDR3 region is CASRGQGTYEQYF. The CDR3 bases are TGTGCCAGCAGGGGTCAGGGCACCTACGAGCAGTACTTC. The chain is built from TRBV6-6 and TRBJ2-7, with D maybe TRBD1 (5 bases). Germline assignment: CDR1 MNHNY and CDR2 SVGAGI (reference sequence). Trimming stripped 6 bases from V and 2 bases from J, with 11 bases between. CDR3 length equals 13 residues.